The clone carrying this TCR beta chain was counted a few times. The antigen remains unidentified. The V gene's germline CDR1 is DFQATT and CDR2 SNEGSKA (reference sequence). The CDR3 consists of 13 residues. Trimming took 1 base from V and 3 from J, leaving 10 bases between them. This entry belongs to a study of blood T cells in healthy people across ages. Overall study findings and caveats: A strong correlation between TCR beta diversity and naive T cell percentage was seen.

Then a second PCR, running about 6 to 11 cycles, was carried out with a sample-barcoded 5' primer and a J-beta primer mix. TCRdb independently ran MiXCR on the 5' RACE reads; one entry per CDR3 protein. The sample has over a million distinct CDR3 sequences, approximately 60% seen once. J is TRBJ2-7 and V is TRBV20-1; D may be TRBD1 (6 bases). The clonotype comes from a man younger than 35 in good health. The specimen sequenced was blood. The CDR3, as DNA: TGCAGTGCTAGAGTGCAGGGGAACTACGAGCAGTACTTC. Its protein is CSARVQGNYEQYF.